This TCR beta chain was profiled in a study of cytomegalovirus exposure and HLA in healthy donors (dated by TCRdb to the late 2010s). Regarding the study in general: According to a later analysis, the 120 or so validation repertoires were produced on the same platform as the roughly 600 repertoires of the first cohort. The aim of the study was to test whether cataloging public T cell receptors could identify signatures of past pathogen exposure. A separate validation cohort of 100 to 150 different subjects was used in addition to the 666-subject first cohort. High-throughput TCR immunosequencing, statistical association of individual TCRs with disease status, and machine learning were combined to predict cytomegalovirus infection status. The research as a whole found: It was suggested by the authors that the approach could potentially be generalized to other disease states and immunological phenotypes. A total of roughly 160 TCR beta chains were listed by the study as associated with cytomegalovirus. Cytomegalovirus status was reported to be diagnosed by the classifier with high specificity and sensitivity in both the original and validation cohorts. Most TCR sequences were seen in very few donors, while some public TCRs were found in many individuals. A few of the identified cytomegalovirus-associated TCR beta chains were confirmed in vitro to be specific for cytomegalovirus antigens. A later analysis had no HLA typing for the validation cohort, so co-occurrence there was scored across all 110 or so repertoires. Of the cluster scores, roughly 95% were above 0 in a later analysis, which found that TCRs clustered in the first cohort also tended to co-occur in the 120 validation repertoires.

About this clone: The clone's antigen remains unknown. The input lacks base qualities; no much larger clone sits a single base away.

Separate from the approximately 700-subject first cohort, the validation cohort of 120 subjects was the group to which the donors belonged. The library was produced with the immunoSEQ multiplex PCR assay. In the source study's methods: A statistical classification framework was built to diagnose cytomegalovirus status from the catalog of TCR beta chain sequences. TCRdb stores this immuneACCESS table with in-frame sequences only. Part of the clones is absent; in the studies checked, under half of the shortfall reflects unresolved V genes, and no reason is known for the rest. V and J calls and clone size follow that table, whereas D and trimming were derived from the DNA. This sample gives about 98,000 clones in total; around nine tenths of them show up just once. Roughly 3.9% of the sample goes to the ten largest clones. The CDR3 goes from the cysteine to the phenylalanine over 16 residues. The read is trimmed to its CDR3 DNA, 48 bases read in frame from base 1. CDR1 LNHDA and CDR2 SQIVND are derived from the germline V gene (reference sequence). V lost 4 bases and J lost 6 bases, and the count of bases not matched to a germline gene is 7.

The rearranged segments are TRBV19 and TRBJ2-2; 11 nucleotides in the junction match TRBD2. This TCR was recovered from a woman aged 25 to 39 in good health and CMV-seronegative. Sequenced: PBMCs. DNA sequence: TGTGCCAGTAGTACATACCTAGCGGGAGGCCCCGGGGAGCTGTTTTTT. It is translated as CASSTYLAGGPGELFF.